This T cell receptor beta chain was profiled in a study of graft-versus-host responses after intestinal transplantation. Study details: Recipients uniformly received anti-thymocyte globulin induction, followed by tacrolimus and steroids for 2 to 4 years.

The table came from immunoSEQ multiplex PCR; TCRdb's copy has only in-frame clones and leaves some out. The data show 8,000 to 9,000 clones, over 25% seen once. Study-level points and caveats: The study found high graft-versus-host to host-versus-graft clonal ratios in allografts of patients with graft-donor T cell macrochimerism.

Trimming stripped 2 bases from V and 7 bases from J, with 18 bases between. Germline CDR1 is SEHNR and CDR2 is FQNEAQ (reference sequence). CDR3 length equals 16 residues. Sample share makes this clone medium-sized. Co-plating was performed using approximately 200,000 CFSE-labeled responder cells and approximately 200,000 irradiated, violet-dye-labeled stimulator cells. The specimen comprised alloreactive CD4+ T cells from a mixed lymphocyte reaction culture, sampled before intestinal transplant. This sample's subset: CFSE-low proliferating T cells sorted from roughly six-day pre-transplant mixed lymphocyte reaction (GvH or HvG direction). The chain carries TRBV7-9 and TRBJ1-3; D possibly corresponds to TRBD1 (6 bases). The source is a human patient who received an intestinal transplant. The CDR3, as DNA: TGTGCCAGCAGCTTACGCCGGGTGGGGGCCAGGAACACCATATATTTT. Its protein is CASSLRRVGARNTIYF.